This T cell receptor (beta chain) was sequenced for a study of blood T cell repertoires in COVID-19. Study in general: From the United States, Italy and Spain came samples of acute and convalescent COVID-19.

How the authors handled the data: By means of reference gene primer amplification, nucleated cell counts were estimated. Here immunoSEQ multiplex PCR was the method, and the copy in TCRdb shows in-frame clones only, minus some. The V and J calls and clone size are taken from that table; D and trimming were inferred from the DNA. The sample yields some 200,000 clones, about 88% seen once. V was clipped by 8 bases and J by 5 bases, with 15 bases between them. Germline V CDR1 and CDR2: LNHNV, YYDKDF (reference sequence). CDR3 size: 13 residues. This clone has only one observation. Specimen: peripheral blood. This sequence originates from a man aged 35 to 55 with active or convalescent COVID-19. The chain links TRBV15 to TRBJ1-1; D is possibly TRBD1 (5 bases). The CDR3, as DNA: TGTGCCACCTCCTCGGGCAGGGTGACTGAAGCTTTCTTT. This translates into CATSSGRVTEAFF.